This TCR beta chain was captured by sequencing in a study of cytomegalovirus exposure and HLA in healthy donors (dated by TCRdb to 2015 to 2018). A note on the overall study: An earlier analysis of roughly 610 of the donors reported approximately 300 Gb of sequence data and some 110 million unique TCR beta sequences obtained from 180 million or so T cells. Because of strong linkage in the cohort, four or five DR-DQ haplotypes were treated as single units for association and clustering. An early release that covered fewer than 750 HLA-typed donors contained around 300 gigabases of sequencing data and around 80 million unique TCR sequences. A separate validation cohort of 100 to 150 different subjects was used in addition to the roughly 720-subject first cohort. A later genetic analysis took genome-wide SNP genotypes for about 55% of the roughly 700 donors and used that subset as a discovery cohort. The later analysis used no new phenotypic data to find candidate immune exposures, relying instead on TCR beta sequences and their occurrence across donors. Of the roughly 400 genotyped donors, 75% to 85% were placed in the genetic ancestry cluster associated with self-reported Caucasian donors. All discovery cohort repertoires had been generated using a single sequencing platform. The T cell repertoires of 670 or so subjects were profiled by immunosequencing and related to cytomegalovirus serostatus. An earlier analysis of some 500 of the donors applied high-throughput TCR beta sequencing to assess whether each TCR beta V gene segment acted as functional or pseudogenic. The study was designed to test whether signatures of past pathogen exposure could be identified by cataloging public T cell receptors. Donor age, sex, ethnicity and CMV serostatus were collected together with the repertoire data. Typing coverage varied by locus: 629-630 donors for A, B, C, DRB1 and DQB1; 500 to 550 for DQA1; some 610 for DPA1; 450 to 480 for DPB1. Across 300 to 500 genotyped donors of the cohort, an average of about 240,000 unique TCR beta nucleotide sequences per donor were sequenced, and roughly a sixth of those sequences were non-productive. Both class I and class II loci were covered by HLA typing, at four-digit resolution. In a later analysis, previously published TCR beta repertoires from more than 500 donors were re-analyzed and high-resolution HLA genotyping was added so that TCR occurrence patterns could be studied. High-throughput TCR immunosequencing, statistical association of individual TCRs with disease status, and machine learning were combined to predict cytomegalovirus infection status. What the authors observed across the whole study: In both the original and validation cohorts, the classifier was reported to diagnose cytomegalovirus status with high specificity and sensitivity. Compared with the roughly 710-donor mean, donors in an Asian-associated ancestry cluster had fewer N-insertions in productive TCRs, according to a later genetic analysis. Roughly uniform sequencing depth across donors was assumed in presence/absence analyses, although this assumption may not hold. V-gene and J-gene trimming of TCR beta chains was associated with a missense DCLRE1C variant in a later genetic analysis, and the association was replicated in an independent cohort. When HLA alleles, especially DR and DQ, strongly co-occurred, attributing TCR associations to individual alleles was difficult. A total of about 180 TCR beta chains were listed by the study as associated with cytomegalovirus. Compared with equally common non-associated chains, HLA-associated TCR beta chains in a later analysis were more clonally expanded and had lower generation probabilities. Specific HLA alleles were associated with roughly 16,000 TCR beta sequences at a false discovery rate of 0.05 in a later analysis. The sequencing pipeline was judged likely to have produced a cluster of highly shared sequence variants as a technical artifact. Because counts were too low, 15 to 20 rarely observed V segments, including chromosome 9 orphons, were excluded from the earlier analysis of several hundred of the donors. In a later analysis, most CMV-associated TCR beta chains were found to appear HLA-restricted, with HLA associations seemingly driven largely by CMV exposure. Broadly in line with IMGT annotations, most TCR beta V segments showed up in productive rearrangements about 90% or about 30% of the time in an earlier analysis of 587 of the donors. Because HLA typing was unavailable for some donors at each locus, only the typed subset was used in association tests. Linkage disequilibrium might explain the correlated functional status among segregating V segments, but an unknown experimental factor could not be ruled out. In vitro tests confirmed that a few of the cytomegalovirus-associated TCR beta chains recognize cytomegalovirus antigens. In this cohort, only TCR beta chains were sequenced, and detectable features were limited by the absence of alpha or paired-chain data. Several of the top co-occurrence clusters appeared to be linked to parvovirus B19, influenza, CMV and Epstein-Barr virus, according to a later analysis. A further reported finding was that TCR beta sequences accurately predicted the HLA-A and HLA-B alleles for most subjects in the first cohort. Most TCR sequences were observed very rarely across donors, whereas some public TCRs were present in many individuals. For the cohort, immune exposure information was limited to CMV serostatus. According to the authors, the approach could potentially be generalized to other disease states and immunological phenotypes. In a later analysis, the rate of TCR association differed among HLA loci, with DRB1 alleles having the most associated TCRs and HLA-C alleles having the fewest. Some IMGT-functional V segments, including TRBV6-2 and TRBV6-3, could not be told apart with the 87-base-pair reads, so those segments were excluded.

The cohort consisted of 666 healthy bone marrow donors. At the time of sampling, all cohort members were nominally healthy, though unrecorded immune exposures were likely present. The donor tested CMV seropositive, placing the donor among the 289 seropositive members of the cohort. Each donor provided a peripheral blood sample, and peripheral blood mononuclear cells were used for TCR beta sequencing. Genomic DNA was extracted from the blood cell samples with the Qiagen DNeasy Blood Extraction Kit. Receptor libraries were prepared by the immunoSEQ multiplex PCR assay. A mixture of 60 forward primers for TCR Vbeta segments and 13 reverse primers for TCR Jbeta segments was used in the multiplex PCR. Amplification of the CDR3 region of rearranged TCR beta genes was performed with a multiplex PCR assay on genomic DNA. Amplified TCR beta libraries were sequenced as 87-base-pair reads on the Illumina HiSeq System. In the authors' own workflow: In a later analysis, tens of millions of unique TCR beta chains were counted across the approximately 670 repertoires, and approximately 11 million of these chains were shared by at least two donors. Raw reads were error-corrected and collapsed into unique sequences by a nearest-neighbor algorithm in which closely related sequences were merged to remove PCR and sequencing errors. To assign V, D and J gene segments, CDR3 sequences were aligned to IMGT reference sequences. Each retained sequence needed at least a six-nucleotide match to both a V gene segment and a J gene segment. A rearrangement counted as productive if the CDR3 had no stop codons and remained in frame with V and J, and every other rearrangement counted as non-productive. Following IMGT convention, CDR3 was defined as the stretch from the second conserved V-encoded cysteine up to the conserved J-encoded phenylalanine. The earlier analysis of 587 of the donors excluded sequences that lacked an unambiguous match to a single V gene segment. An earlier analysis of about 590 of the donors classified V segments as functional when productive rearrangements were above 56.7% and as segregating when the standard deviation between donors was above 5%. To diagnose cytomegalovirus status from the catalog of TCR beta chain sequences, a statistical classification framework was built. V and J gene assignment, in a later analysis, came from comparing TCR nucleotide sequences with IMGT/GENE-DB human TR gene sequences. Using the TCRdist pipeline, a later analysis assigned CDR3 sequences along with most-parsimonious VDJ recombination scenarios. In a later analysis, each TCR beta chain was defined by its CDR3 amino acid sequence together with its V-gene family, and reads without a unique V-gene family were excluded. To address suspected cross-contamination and a sequencing artifact, a later analysis removed several hundred highly shared, low-generation-probability nucleotide sequences. For each public chain, a later analysis derived a clonal expansion index from normalized ranks of inferred template counts within each repertoire. Generation probabilities in a later analysis came from a VDJ recombination model fitted to out-of-frame rearrangements, and those results were checked against IGoR. In a later analysis, TCR-TCR, TCR-HLA and TCR-CMV co-occurrence was scored with hypergeometric tests, and a repertoire-size bias correction was applied to TCR pairs. False discovery rates were estimated in a later analysis by permuting HLA or CMV assignments 20 times. In a later analysis, co-occurring TCRs were grouped using DBSCAN, with TCRdist sequence similarity added in when clustering inside HLA-allele-positive subsets. Repertoires with fewer than 30,000 or more than 120,000 public chains, plus five repertoires with anomalous nucleotide sharing, were excluded from co-occurrence clustering. In its TCRdb copy, this immuneACCESS table keeps in-frame sequences only and misses some clones. Where compared with another copy, unresolved V genes explain less than half of these, and the others have no known cause. That table supplies the V and J calls and clone size; D and trimming were determined from the DNA. Counted in this sample were around 150,000 clones; about 77% of them appeared once. The ten largest account for over 8% of the sample.

Trimming leaves V shorter by 6 bases and J shorter by 5 bases, with the junction holding 6 bases beyond the gene matches. The germline V gene provides CDR1 SNHLY and CDR2 FYNNEI. The CDR3 runs 14 amino acids, cysteine and phenylalanine included. This entry keeps only the CDR3 DNA: 42 bases, framed from base 1. As concerns this clone: What antigen it recognizes has not been identified. No qualities accompany the bases; no much larger clone lies one base away.

This receptor was obtained from a man younger than 35 in good health and CMV-seropositive. The sequence joins TRBV2 to TRBJ2-3; TRBD1 agrees with 9 junctional bases. The sample consisted of PBMCs. In nucleotides, the sequence is TGTGCCAGCAGAGTACAGGGGGCCATAGATACGCAGTATTTT. Protein translation: CASRVQGAIDTQYF.